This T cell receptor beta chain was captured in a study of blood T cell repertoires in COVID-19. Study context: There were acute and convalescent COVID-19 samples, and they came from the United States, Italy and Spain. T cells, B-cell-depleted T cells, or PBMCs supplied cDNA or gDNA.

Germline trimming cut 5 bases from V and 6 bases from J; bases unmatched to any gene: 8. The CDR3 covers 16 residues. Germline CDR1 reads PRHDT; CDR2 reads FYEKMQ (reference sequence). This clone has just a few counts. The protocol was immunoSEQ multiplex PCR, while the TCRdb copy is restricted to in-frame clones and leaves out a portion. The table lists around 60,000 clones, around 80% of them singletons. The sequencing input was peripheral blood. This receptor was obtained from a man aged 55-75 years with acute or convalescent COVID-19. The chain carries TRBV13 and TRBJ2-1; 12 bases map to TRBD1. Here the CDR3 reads CASSAGTGGAFNEQFF. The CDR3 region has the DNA TGTGCCAGCAGCGCCGGGACAGGGGGCGCTTTCAATGAGCAGTTCTTC.